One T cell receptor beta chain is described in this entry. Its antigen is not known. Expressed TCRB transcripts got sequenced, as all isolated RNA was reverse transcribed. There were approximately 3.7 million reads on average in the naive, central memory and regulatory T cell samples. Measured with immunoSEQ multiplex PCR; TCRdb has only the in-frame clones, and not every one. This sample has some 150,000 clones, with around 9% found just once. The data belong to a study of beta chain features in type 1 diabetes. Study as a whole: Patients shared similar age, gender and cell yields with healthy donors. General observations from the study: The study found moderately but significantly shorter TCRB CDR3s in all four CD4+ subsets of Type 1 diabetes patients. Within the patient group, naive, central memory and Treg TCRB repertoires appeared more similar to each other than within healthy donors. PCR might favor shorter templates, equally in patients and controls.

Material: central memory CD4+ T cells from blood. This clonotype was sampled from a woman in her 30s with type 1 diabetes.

The CDR3: CASSPRGAGTDTQYF. In DNA, the CDR3 is TGTGCCAGCAGCCCCAGGGGCGCTGGCACAGATACGCAGTATTTT. The V call is TRBV11-3, the J call TRBJ2-3; possible D gene TRBD1, 6 bases. Germline CDR1 and CDR2: SGHNT and YENEEA. Trimming removed 5 bases from V and 1 base from J, with 13 bases in between. The CDR3 extends over 15 amino acids.